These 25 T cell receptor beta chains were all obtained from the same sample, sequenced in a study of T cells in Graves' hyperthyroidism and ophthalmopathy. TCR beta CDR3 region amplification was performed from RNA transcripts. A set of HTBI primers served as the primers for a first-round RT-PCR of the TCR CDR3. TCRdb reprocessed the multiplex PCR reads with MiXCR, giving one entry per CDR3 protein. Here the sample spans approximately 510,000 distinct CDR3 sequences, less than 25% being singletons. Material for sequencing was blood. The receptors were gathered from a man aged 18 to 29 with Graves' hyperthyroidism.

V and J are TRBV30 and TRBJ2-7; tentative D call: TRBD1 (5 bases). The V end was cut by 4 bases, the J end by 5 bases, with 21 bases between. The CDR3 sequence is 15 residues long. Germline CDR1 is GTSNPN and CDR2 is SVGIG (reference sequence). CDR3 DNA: TGTGCCTGGACCGCCCCCGAAGGGGATGTCAACGAGCAGTACTTC. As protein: CAWTAPEGDVNEQYF.

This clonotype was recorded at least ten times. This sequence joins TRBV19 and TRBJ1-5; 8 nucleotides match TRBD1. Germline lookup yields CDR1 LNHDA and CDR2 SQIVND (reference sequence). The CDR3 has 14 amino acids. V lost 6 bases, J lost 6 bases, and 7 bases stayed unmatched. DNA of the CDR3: TGTGCCAGTAGAAGACAGGGGATCGGTCAGCCCCAGCATTTT. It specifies CASRRQGIGQPQHF.

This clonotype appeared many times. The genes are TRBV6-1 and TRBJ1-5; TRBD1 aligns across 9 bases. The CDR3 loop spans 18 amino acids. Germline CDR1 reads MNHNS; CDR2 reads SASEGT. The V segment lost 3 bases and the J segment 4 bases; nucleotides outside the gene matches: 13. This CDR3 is CASSDRPDRGRGNQPQHF. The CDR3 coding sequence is TGTGCCAGCAGTGATCGGCCCGACAGGGGGAGGGGGAATCAGCCCCAGCATTTT.

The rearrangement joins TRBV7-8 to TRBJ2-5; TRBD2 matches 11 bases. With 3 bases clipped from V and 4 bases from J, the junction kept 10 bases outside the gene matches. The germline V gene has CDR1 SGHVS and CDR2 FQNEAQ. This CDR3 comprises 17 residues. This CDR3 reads CASSFIPPGLAGETQYF. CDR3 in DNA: TGTGCCAGCAGCTTTATCCCCCCAGGACTAGCGGGAGAGACCCAGTACTTC.

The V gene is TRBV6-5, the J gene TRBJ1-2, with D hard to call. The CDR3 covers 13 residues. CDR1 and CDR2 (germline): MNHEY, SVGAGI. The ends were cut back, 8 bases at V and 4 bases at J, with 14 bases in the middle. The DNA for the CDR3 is TGTGCCAGCGTTGTCGACTGGGGCTATGGCTACACCTTC. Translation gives CASVVDWGYGYTF.

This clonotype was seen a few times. The CDR3 DNA follows: TGTGCCACCCTTTCAACAGGGATCTACGAGCAGTACTTC. It is translated as CATLSTGIYEQYF. The chain combines TRBV28 with TRBJ2-7; possible D gene TRBD1, 6 bases. Trimming took off 10 bases at V and 3 bases at J, with 16 bases between the two ends. Germline V gives CDR1 MDHEN, CDR2 SYDVKM. This CDR3 is 13 amino acids long. Looking up the rest from reference TRBV28 and TRBJ2-7 gives the full variable domain: DVKVTQSSRYLVKRTGEKVFLECVQDMDHENMFWYRQDPGLGLRLIYFSYDVKMKEKGDIPEGYSVSREKKERFSLILESASTNQTSMYLCATLSTGIYEQYFGPGTRLTVT.

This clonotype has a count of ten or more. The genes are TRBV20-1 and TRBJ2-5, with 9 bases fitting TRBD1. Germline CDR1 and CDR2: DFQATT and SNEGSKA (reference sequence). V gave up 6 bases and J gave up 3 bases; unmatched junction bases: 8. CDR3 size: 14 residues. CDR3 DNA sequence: TGCAGTGCGGAACAGGGGGCAGTTGAAGAGACCCAGTACTTC. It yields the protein CSAEQGAVEETQYF.

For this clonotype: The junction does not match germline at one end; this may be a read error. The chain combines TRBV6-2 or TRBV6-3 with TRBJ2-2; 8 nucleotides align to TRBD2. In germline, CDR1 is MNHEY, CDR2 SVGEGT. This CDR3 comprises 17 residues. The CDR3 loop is CVSSYSPAGVEAGELFF. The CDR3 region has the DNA TGTGTCAGCAGTTATTCCCCAGCGGGGGTCGAGGCCGGGGAGCTGTTTTTT.

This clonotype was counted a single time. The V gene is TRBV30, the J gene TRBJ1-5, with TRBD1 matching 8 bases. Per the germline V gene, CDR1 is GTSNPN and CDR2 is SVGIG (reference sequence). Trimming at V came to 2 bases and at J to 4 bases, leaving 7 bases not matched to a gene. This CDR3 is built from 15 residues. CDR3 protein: CAWSLLGTGNQPQHF. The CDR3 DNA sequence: TGTGCCTGGAGTTTACTGGGGACAGGTAATCAGCCCCAGCATTTT.

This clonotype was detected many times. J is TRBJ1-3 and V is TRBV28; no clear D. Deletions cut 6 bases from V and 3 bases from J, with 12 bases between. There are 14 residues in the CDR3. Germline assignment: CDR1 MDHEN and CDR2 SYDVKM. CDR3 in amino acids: CASREGFGGNTIYF. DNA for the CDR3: TGTGCCAGCAGGGAGGGATTTGGTGGAAACACCATATATTTT.

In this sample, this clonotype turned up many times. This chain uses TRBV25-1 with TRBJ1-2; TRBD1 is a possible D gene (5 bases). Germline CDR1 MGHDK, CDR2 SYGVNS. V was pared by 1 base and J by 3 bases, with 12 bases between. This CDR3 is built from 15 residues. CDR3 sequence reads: CASSEWGKPDYGYTF. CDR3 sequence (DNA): TGTGCCAGCAGTGAATGGGGGAAACCAGACTATGGCTACACCTTC.

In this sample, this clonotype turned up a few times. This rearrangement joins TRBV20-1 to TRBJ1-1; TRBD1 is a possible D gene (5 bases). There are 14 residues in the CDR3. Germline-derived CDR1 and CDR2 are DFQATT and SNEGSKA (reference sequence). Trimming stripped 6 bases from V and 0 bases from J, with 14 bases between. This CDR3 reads CSAKERGMNTEAFF. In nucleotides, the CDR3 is TGCAGTGCCAAAGAGAGGGGTATGAACACTGAAGCTTTCTTT.

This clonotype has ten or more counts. CDR3: CASSADRNTGELFF. The DNA for the CDR3 is TGCGCCAGCAGCGCAGACAGGAACACCGGGGAGCTGTTTTTT. V usage is TRBV5-1 and J usage is TRBJ2-2; TRBD1 is a possible D gene (5 bases). With 4 bases removed from V and 1 base from J, the gap between germline ends came to 8 bases. Germline assignment: CDR1 SGHRS and CDR2 YFSETQ. The CDR3 length is 14 residues.

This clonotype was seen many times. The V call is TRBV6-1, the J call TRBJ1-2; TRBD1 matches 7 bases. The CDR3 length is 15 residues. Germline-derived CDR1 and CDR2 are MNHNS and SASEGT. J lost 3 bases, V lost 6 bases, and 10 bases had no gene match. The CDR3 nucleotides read TGTGCCAGCAGGACCGACAGGGCCGGGGACTATGGCTACACCTTC. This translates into CASRTDRAGDYGYTF.

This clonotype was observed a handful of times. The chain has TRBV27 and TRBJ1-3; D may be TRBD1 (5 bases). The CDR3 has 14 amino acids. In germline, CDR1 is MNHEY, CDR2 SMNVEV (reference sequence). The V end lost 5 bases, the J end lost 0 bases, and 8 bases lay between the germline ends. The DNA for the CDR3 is TGTGCCAGCAGTAAACAGGTCTCTGGAAACACCATATATTTT. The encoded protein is CASSKQVSGNTIYF.

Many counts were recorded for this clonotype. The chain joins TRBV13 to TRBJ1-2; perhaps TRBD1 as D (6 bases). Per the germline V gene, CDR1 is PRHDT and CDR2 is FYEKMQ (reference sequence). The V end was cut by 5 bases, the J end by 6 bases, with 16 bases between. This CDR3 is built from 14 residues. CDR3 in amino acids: CASSARLGADGYTF. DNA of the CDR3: TGTGCCAGCAGCGCGCGTTTGGGGGCAGATGGCTACACCTTC.

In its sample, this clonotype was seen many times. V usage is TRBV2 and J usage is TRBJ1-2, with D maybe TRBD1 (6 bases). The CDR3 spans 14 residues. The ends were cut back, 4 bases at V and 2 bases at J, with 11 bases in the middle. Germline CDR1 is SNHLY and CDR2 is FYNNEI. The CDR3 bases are TGTGCCAGCAGTGCCATAACAGGGAACTATGGCTACACCTTC. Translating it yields CASSAITGNYGYTF.

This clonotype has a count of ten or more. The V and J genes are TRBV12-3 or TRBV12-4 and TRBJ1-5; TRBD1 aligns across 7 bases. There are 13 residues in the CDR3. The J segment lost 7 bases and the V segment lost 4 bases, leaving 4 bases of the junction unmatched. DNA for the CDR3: TGTGCCAGCAGTTACGACAGGGCCCAGCCCCAGCATTTT. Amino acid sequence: CASSYDRAQPQHF.

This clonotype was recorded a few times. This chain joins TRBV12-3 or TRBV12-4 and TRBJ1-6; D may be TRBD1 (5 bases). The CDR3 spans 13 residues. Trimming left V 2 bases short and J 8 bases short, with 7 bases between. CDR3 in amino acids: CASSLQTDSPLHF. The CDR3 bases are TGTGCCAGCAGTTTACAGACAGATTCACCCCTCCACTTT.

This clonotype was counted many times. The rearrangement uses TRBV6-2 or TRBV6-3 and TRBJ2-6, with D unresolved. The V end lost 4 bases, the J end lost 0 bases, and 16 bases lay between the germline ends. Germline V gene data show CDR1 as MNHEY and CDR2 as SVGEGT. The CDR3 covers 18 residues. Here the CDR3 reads CASSSLPASSSGANVLTF. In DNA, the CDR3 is TGTGCCAGCAGTTCACTACCGGCCAGCAGCTCTGGGGCCAACGTCCTGACTTTC.

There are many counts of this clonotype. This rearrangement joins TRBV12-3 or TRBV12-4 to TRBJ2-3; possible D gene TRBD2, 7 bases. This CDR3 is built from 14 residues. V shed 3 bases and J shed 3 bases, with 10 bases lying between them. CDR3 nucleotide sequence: TGTGCCAGCAGTTTTGAGGGGGGGACAGATACGCAGTATTTT. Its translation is CASSFEGGTDTQYF.

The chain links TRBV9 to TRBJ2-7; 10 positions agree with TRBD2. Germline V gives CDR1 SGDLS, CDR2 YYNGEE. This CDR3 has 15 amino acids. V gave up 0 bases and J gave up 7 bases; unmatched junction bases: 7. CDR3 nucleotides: TGTGCCAGCAGCGTAGAAGGTCTAGCGGGGGTGGAGCAGTACTTC. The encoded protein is CASSVEGLAGVEQYF.

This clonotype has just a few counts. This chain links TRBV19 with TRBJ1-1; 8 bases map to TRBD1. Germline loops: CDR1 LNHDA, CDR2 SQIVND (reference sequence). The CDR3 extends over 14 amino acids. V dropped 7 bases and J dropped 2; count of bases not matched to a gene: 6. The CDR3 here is CASIPTGANTEAFF. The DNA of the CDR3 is TGTGCCAGTATTCCGACAGGGGCCAACACTGAAGCTTTCTTT.

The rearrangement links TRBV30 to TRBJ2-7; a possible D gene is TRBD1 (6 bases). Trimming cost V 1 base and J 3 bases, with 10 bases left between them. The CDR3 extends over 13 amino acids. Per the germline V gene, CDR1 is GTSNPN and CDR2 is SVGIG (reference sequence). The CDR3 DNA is TGTGCCTGGAGTGCCGACAGGTTCTACGAGCAGTACTTC. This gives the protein CAWSADRFYEQYF.

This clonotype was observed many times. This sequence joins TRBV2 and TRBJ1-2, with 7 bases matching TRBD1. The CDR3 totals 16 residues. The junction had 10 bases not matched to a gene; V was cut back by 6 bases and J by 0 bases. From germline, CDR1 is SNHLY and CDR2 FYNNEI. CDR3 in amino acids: CASRPQGKASNYGYTF. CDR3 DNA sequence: TGTGCCAGCAGACCACAGGGGAAGGCTTCTAACTATGGCTACACCTTC.